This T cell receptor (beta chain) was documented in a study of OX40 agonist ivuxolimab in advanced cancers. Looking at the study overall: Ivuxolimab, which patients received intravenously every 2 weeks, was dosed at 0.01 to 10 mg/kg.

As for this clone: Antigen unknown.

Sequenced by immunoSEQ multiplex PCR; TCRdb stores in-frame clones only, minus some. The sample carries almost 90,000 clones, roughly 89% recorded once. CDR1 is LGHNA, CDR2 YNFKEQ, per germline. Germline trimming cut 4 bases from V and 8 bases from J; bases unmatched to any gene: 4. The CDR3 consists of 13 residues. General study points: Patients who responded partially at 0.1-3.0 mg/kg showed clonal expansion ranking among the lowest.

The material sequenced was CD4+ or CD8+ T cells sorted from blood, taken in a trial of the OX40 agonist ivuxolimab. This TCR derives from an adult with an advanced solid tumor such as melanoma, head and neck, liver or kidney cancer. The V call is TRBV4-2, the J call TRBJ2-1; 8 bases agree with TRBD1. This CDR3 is CASSPTGVDEQFF. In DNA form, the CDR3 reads TGTGCCAGCAGCCCGACAGGGGTGGATGAGCAGTTCTTC.